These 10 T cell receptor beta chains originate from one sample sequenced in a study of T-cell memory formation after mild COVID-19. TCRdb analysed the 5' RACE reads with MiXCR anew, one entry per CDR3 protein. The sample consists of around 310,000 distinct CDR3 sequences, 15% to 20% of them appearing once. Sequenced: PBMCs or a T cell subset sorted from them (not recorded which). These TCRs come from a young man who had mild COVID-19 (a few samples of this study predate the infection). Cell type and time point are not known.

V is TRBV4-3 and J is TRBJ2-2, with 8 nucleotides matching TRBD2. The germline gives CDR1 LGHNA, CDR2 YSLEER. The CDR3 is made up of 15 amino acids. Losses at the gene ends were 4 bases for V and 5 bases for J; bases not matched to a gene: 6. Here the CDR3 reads CASSPGGLGTGELFF. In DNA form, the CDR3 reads TGCGCCAGCAGCCCGGGAGGGCTGGGAACCGGGGAGCTGTTTTTT.

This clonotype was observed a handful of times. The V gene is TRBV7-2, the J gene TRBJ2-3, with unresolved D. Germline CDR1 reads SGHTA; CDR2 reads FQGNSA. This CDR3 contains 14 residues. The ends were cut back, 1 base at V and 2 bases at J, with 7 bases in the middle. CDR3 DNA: TGTGCCAGCAGCTTAGGTCGGGCCACAGATACGCAGTATTTT. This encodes CASSLGRATDTQYF.

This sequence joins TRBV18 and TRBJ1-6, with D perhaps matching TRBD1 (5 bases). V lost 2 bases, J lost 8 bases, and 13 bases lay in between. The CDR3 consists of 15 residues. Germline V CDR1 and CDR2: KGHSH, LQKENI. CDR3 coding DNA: TGTGCCAGCTCACCAGGCGGGGGAGGGGATTCACCCCTCCACTTT. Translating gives CASSPGGGGDSPLHF.

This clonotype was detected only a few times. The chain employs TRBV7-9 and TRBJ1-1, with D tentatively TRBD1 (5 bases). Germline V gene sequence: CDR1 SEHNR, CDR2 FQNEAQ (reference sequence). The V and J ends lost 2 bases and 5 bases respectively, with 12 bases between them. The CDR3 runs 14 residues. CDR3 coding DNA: TGTGCCAGCAGCTTAAGTCCGACAGAGACTGAAGCTTTCTTT. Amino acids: CASSLSPTETEAFF.

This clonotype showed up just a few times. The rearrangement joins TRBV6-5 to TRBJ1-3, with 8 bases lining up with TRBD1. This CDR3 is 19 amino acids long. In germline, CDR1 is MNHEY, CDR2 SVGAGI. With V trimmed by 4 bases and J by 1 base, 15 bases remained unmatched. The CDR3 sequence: CASSSTPGRGRGSGNTIYF. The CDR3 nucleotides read TGTGCCAGCAGTTCCACGCCGGGCAGGGGGCGCGGGTCTGGAAACACCATATATTTT.

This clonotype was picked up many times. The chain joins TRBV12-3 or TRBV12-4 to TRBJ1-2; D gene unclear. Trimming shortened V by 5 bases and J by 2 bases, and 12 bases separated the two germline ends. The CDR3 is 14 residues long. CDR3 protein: CASSPRWKNYGYTF. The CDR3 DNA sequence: TGTGCCAGCAGTCCCCGGTGGAAAAACTATGGCTACACCTTC.

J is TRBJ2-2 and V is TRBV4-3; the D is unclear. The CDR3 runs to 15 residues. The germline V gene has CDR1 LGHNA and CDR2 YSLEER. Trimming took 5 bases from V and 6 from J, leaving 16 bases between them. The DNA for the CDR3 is TGCGCCAGCAGCTCCCATTTTGGTGGCTCCGGGGAGCTGTTTTTT. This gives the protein CASSSHFGGSGELFF.

DNA for the CDR3: TGCAGTGCTCGCGGGGGGGCCCCTTACAATGAGCAGTTCTTC. Its translation is CSARGGAPYNEQFF. The chain links TRBV20-1 to TRBJ2-1; 9 bases match TRBD2. The junction had 6 bases not matched to a gene; V was cut back by 5 bases and J by 4 bases. This CDR3 has 14 residues. Germline V CDR1 and CDR2: DFQATT, SNEGSKA (reference sequence).

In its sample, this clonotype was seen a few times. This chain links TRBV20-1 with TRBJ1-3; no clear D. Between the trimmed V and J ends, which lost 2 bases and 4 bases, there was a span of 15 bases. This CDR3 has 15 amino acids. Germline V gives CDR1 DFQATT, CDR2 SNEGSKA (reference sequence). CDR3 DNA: TGCAGTGCTAGAACCCCCGGGAGTTCCGGAAACACCATATATTTT. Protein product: CSARTPGSSGNTIYF.

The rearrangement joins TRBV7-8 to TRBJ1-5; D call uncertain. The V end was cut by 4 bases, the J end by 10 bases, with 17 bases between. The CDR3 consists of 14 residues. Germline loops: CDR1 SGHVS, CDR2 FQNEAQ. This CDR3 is CASSSDGLGGPQHF. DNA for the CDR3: TGTGCCAGCAGCTCTGACGGCCTGGGAGGACCCCAGCATTTT. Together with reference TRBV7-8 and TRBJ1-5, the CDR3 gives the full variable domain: GAGVSQSPRYKVAKRGQDVALRCDPISGHVSLFWYQQALGQGPEFLTYFQNEAQLDKSGLPSDRFFAERPEGSVSTLKIQRTQQEDSAVYLCASSSDGLGGPQHFGDGTRLSIL.